This TCR beta chain was observed in a study of T cell repertoires in cytomegalovirus infection. Overall study context: It was recently identified HLA-C-restricted and well-studied HLA-B-restricted CMV epitopes that the study used. It can be stated that public TCR beta signatures indicated CMV infection as well as a matching HLA type. Study observations and caveats: Dominating the ex vivo response were TCR beta clonotypes that were CMV-specific and HLA-C-restricted. Carriers of CMV and the relevant HLA type were discriminated by public TCR beta frequency.

TCRdb called the reads again in MiXCR, with one record for every CDR3 protein. The sample contains about 740,000 distinct CDR3 sequences, roughly 30% of which appear only once. This CDR3 has 11 amino acids. Trimming left V 1 base short and J 7 bases short, with 7 bases between. Germline loops: CDR1 DFQATT, CDR2 SNEGSKA (reference sequence). This clonotype was observed a handful of times. Its cognate antigen is unknown. Here the sequenced sample was cultured PBMCs, taken from culture after CMV antigen stimulation. The V and J genes are TRBV20-1 and TRBJ1-1; D gene uncertain. The origin of this receptor is a human donor in good health (CMV status not recorded). Some clones in this sample may be carry-over from other donors' samples. The CDR3 sequence: CSARAEFEAFF. In DNA, the CDR3 is TGCAGTGCTAGAGCGGAATTTGAAGCTTTCTTT.